This T cell receptor (beta chain) appears in the sequencing data of a study of a mutant IDH1 vaccine in newly diagnosed glioma. Study results and caveats: There were vaccine-induced immune responses in just over 90% of the patients.

Time point meaning: week 47, end of study. The vaccine gave 300 ug of a 20-mer mutant IDH1 peptide subcutaneously per dose. Vaccinations, eight in total, occurred in weeks 1, 3, 5, 7, 11, 15, 19, 23. This clone showed up just once. What it binds is not known. Sequencing used immunoSEQ multiplex PCR; TCRdb keeps in-frame clones, though not all of them. Of approximately 52,000 clones listed, roughly 72% are singletons. Germline V CDR1 and CDR2: SNHLY, FYNNEI. This CDR3 spans 14 amino acids. Losses at the gene ends were 3 bases for V and 4 bases for J; bases not matched to a gene: 4. The J gene is TRBJ1-2, the V gene TRBV2, with 8 bases identical to TRBD1. The sample here was PBMCs, taken from a glioma patient whose treatment included an IDH1 peptide vaccine. This receptor was identified in a woman aged 40 to 50 with glioma. Some clones in this sample may be carry-over from other donors' samples. CDR3 loop: CASSEDRAGYGYTF. DNA for the CDR3: TGTGCCAGCAGTGAGGACAGGGCTGGCTATGGCTACACCTTC.